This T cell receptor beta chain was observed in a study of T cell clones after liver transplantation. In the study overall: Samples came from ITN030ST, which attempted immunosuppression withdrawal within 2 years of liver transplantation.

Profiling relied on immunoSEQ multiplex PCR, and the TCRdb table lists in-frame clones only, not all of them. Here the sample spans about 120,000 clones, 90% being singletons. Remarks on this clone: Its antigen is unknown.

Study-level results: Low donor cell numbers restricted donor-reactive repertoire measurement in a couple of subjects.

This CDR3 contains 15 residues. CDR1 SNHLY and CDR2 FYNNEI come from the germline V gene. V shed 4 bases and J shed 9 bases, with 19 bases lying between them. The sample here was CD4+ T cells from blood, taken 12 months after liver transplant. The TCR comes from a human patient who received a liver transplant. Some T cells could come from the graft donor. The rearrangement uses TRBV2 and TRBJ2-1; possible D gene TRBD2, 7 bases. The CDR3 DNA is TGTGCCAGCAGTGGCGGGAGAGCAGGGGTGCCTGAGCAGTTCTTC. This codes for CASSGGRAGVPEQFF. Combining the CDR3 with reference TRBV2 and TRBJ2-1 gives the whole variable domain EPEVTQTPSHQVTQMGQEVILRCVPISNHLYFYWYRQILGQKVEFLVSFYNNEISEKSEIFDDQFSVERPDGSNFTLKIRSTKLEDSAMYFCASSGGRAGVPEQFFGPGTRLTVL.